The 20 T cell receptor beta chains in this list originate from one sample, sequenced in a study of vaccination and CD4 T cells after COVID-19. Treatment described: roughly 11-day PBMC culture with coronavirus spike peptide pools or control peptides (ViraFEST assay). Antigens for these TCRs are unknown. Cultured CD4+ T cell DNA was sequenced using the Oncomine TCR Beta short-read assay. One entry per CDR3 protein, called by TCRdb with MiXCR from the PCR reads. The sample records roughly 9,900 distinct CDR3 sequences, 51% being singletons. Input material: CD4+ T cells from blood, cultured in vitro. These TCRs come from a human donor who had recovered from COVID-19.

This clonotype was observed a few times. The CDR3 reads CATSQPPGQGTTGELFF. The CDR3 region has the DNA TGTGCCACCAGCCAGCCACCGGGACAGGGTACGACCGGGGAGCTGTTTTTT. This sequence joins TRBV24-1 and TRBJ2-2, with 9 bases matching TRBD1. This CDR3 has 17 residues. Germline loops: CDR1 KGHDR, CDR2 SFDVKD. After removal of 7 bases from V and 5 bases from J, the junction contained 13 bases not matched to a gene.

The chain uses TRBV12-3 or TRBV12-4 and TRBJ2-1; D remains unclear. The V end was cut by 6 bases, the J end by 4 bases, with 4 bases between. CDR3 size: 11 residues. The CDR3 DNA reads TGTGCCAGCAGCATATACAATGAGCAGTTCTTC. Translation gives CASSIYNEQFF.

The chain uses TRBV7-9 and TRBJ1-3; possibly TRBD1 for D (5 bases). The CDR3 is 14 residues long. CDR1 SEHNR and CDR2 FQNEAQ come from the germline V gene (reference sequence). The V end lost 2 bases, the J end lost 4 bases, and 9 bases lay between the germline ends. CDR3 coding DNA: TGTGCCAGCAGCTTACTCAGGGCGGGAAACACCATATATTTT. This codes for CASSLLRAGNTIYF.

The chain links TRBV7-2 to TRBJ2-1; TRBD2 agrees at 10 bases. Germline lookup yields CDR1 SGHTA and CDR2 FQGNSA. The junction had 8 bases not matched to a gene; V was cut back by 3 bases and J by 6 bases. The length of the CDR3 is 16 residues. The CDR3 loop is CASSFGRSGGGNEQFF. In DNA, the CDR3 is TGTGCCAGCAGCTTTGGAAGGAGCGGGGGGGGCAATGAGCAGTTCTTC.

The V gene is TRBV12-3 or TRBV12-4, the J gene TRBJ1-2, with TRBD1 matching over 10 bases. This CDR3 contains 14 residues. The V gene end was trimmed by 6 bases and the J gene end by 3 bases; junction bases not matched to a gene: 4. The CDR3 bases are TGTGCCAGCAGAGGGACAGGGGAAGACTATGGCTACACCTTC. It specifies CASRGTGEDYGYTF.

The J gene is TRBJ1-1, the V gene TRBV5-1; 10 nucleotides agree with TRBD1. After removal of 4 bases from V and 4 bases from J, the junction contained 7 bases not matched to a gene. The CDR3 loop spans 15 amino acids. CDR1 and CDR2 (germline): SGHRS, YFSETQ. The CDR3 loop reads CASSADRGPTTEAFF. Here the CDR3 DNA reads TGCGCCAGCAGCGCCGACAGGGGGCCGACCACTGAAGCTTTCTTT. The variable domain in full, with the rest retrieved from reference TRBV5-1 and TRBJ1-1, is KAGVTQTPRYLIKTRGQQVTLSCSPISGHRSVSWYQQTPGQGLQFLFEYFSETQRNKGNFPGRFSGRQFSNSRSEMNVSTLELGDSALYLCASSADRGPTTEAFFGQGTRLTVV.

In DNA form, the CDR3 reads TGCAGTGCCCCAGGGGGAAGGGGGGTTGAAGCTTTCTTT. Translated: CSAPGGRGVEAFF. The chain couples TRBV20-1 to TRBJ1-1; 7 bases are shared with TRBD1. The germline V gene encodes CDR1 DFQATT and CDR2 SNEGSKA (reference sequence). This CDR3 region has 13 residues. V lost 6 bases, J lost 7 bases, and 11 bases stayed unmatched.

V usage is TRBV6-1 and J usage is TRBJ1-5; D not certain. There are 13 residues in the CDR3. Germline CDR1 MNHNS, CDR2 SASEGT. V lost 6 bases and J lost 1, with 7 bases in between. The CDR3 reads CASRRISNQPQHF. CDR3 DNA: TGTGCCAGCAGGAGGATAAGCAATCAGCCCCAGCATTTT.

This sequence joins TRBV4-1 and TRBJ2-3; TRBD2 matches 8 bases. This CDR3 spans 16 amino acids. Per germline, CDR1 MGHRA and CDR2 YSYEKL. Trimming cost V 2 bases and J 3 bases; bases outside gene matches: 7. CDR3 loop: CASSQPRGGMTDTQYF. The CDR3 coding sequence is TGCGCCAGCAGCCAACCCCGGGGGGGCATGACAGATACGCAGTATTTT.

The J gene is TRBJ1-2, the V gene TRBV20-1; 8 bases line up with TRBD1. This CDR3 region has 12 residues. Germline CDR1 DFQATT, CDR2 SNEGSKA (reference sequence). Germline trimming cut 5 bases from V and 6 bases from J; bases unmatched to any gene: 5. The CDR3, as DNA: TGCAGTGCTGGACAGGGTCAGGATGGCTACACCTTC. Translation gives CSAGQGQDGYTF.

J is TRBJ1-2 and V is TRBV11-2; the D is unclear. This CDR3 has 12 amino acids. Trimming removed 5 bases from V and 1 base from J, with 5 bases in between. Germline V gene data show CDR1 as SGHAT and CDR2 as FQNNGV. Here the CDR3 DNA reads TGTGCCAGCAGCAACCGTAACTATGGCTACACCTTC. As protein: CASSNRNYGYTF.

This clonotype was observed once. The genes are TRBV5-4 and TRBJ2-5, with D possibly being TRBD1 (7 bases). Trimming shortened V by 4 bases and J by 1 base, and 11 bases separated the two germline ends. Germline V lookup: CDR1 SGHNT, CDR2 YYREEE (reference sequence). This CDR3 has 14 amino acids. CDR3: CASSDQGGQETQYF. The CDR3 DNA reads TGTGCCAGCAGCGACCAGGGGGGCCAAGAGACCCAGTACTTC.

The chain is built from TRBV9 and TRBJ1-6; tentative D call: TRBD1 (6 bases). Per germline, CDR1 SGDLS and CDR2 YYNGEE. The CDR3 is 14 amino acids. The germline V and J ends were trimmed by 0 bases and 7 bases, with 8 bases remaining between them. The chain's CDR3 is CASSVVGANSPLHF. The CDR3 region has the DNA TGTGCCAGCAGCGTAGTGGGGGCAAATTCACCCCTCCACTTT.

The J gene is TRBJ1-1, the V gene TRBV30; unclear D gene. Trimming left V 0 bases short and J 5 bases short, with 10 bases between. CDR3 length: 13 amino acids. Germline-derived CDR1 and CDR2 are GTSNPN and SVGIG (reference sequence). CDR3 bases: TGTGCCTGGAGTGTGACGGGAGGGACTGAAGCTTTCTTT. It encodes CAWSVTGGTEAFF.

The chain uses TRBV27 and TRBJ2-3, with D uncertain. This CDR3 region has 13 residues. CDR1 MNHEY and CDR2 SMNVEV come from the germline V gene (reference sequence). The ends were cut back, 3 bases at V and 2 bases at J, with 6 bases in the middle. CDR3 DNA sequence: TGTGCCAGCAGTTTCGCACTCACAGATACGCAGTATTTT. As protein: CASSFALTDTQYF.

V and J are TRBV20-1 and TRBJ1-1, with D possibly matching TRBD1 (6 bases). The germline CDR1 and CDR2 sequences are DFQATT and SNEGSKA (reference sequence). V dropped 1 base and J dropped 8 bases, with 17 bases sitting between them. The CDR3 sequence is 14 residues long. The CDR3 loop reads CSARAMHRDVEAFF. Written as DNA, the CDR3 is TGCAGTGCTAGAGCTATGCACAGGGATGTCGAAGCTTTCTTT.

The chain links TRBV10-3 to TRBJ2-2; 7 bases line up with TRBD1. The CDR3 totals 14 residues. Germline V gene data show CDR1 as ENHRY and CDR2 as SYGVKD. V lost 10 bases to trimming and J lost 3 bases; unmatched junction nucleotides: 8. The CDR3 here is CATQQGFDTGELFF. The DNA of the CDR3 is TGTGCCACACAACAGGGGTTTGACACCGGGGAGCTGTTTTTT.

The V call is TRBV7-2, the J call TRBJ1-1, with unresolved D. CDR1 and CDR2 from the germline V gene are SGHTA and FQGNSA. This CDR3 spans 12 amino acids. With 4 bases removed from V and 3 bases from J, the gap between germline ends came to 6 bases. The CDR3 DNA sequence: TGTGCCAGCAGCTGGGAGTACACTGAAGCTTTCTTT. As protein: CASSWEYTEAFF. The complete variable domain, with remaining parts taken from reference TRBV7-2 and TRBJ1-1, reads GAGVSQSPSNKVTEKGKDVELRCDPISGHTALYWYRQSLGQGLEFLIYFQGNSAPDKSGLPSDRFSAERTGGSVSTLTIQRTQQEDSAVYLCASSWEYTEAFFGQGTRLTVV.

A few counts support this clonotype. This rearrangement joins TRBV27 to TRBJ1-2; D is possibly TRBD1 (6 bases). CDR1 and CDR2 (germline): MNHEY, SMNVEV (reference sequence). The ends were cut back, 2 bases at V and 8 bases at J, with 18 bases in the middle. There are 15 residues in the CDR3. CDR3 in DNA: TGTGCCAGCAGTTTAGAGCAGACAGGCCTAAGGGGCTACACCTTC. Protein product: CASSLEQTGLRGYTF.

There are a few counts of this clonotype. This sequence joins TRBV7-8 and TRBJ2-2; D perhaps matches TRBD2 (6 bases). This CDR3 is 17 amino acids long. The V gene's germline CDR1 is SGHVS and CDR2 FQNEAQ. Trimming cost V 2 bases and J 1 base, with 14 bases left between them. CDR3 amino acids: CASSLNAGAGNTGELFF. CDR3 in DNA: TGTGCCAGCAGCTTAAATGCTGGAGCGGGGAACACCGGGGAGCTGTTTTTT.